This T cell receptor beta chain came from a study of shared clonotypes between healthy human individuals. The CDR3 totals 19 residues. Germline V gene lookup returns CDR1 MGHRA and CDR2 YSYEKL. The V gene lost 3 bases and the J gene lost 0 bases, with 21 bases spanning the gap. This clone showed up just once. Nashville, Tennessee was home to all donors, who were Caucasian adults. Tens of thousands of T cell genomes (about 0.2 ug DNA) went into each sorted-subset replicate. Here immunoSEQ multiplex PCR was the method, and the copy in TCRdb shows in-frame clones only, minus some. The data contain 110,000 or so clones, over 65% of them singletons.

Material for sequencing was memory CD8+ T cells sorted from blood. Regarding subset: CD45RO+ cells pooled with CCR7-negative TemRA cells. The rearrangement uses TRBV4-1 and TRBJ2-4; D is unclear. This TCR was sampled from a woman younger than 45 in good health. The CDR3 sequence is CASSHYRVPEFVAKNIQYF. The CDR3 DNA sequence: TGCGCCAGCAGCCACTACCGGGTCCCGGAATTCGTAGCCAAAAACATTCAGTACTTC.